This T cell receptor (beta chain) is drawn from a study of T cells in Graves' hyperthyroidism and ophthalmopathy. The wider study: Any treatment followed the collection of peripheral blood at initial diagnosis. Study-level results: It was a median roughly six months before onset that the model predicted ophthalmopathy.

Exclusion criteria comprised uncontrolled infection, other autoimmune disease, pregnancy or lactation. J gave up 9 bases and V 1 base, and 7 bases lay outside the gene matches. Germline lookup yields CDR1 LGHDT and CDR2 YNNKEL (reference sequence). The CDR3 length is 16 residues. Researchers took RNA transcripts and amplified the TCR beta CDR3 regions from them. The primer set for the first-round RT-PCR of the TCR CDR3 was HTBI. Each CDR3 protein gets one entry after TCRdb re-called the multiplex PCR reads with MiXCR. The sample lists a few hundred thousand distinct CDR3 sequences, less than 20% occurring once. As for this clonotype: As yet, its antigen is unknown.

The source of this sequence is a woman in her thirties with Graves' hyperthyroidism. The chain carries TRBV3-1 and TRBJ2-1, with 12 bases identical to TRBD2. The specimen was blood. The CDR3 is CASSQASLAGGFEQFF. The CDR3 DNA follows: TGTGCCAGCAGCCAAGCTTCCCTAGCGGGAGGGTTTGAGCAGTTCTTC.